This T cell receptor (beta chain) came from a study of OX40 agonist ivuxolimab in advanced cancers. Turning to the study itself: Prior therapy, whether anti-PD-1, anti-PD-L1 or anti-CTLA-4, was allowed, and less than 45% had some.

Patients with a history of autoimmune disease or on systemic immunosuppression were excluded. Using immunoSEQ multiplex PCR, the repertoire was profiled, and TCRdb retains in-frame clones only, with some absent. The table shows more than 50,000 clones, with 65% to 90% occurring only once. On this clone: Its target is unknown.

Whole-study findings and limits: Partial responders receiving 0.1-3.0 mg/kg showed among the lowest clonal expansion. The mean number of expanded clones was higher in CD8+ T cells than in CD4+.

The CDR3 loop spans 15 amino acids. With 6 bases clipped from V and 3 bases from J, the junction kept 10 bases outside the gene matches. Germline assignment: CDR1 MNHEY and CDR2 SVGAGI. Here the sequenced sample was CD4+ or CD8+ T cells sorted from blood, taken in a trial of the OX40 agonist ivuxolimab. The source of this sequence is an adult with an advanced solid tumor such as melanoma, head and neck, liver or kidney cancer. J is TRBJ2-7 and V is TRBV6-5; 8 bases fit TRBD2. Here the CDR3 reads CASRPQLAVIYEQYF. The CDR3 DNA follows: TGTGCCAGCAGGCCTCAACTAGCGGTAATCTACGAGCAGTACTTC.